This T cell receptor (beta chain) stems from a study of T cell responses to AZD1222 COVID-19 vaccine. Study-wide results and limits: A rise in Spike-specific TCR breadth and depth followed two AZD1222 doses.

V lost 8 bases, J lost 2 bases, and 6 bases stayed unmatched. Germline lookup yields CDR1 SNHLY and CDR2 FYNNEI. This CDR3 has 15 amino acids. Sequencing was performed with immunoSEQ multiplex PCR; in TCRdb, only in-frame clones are kept and a portion is missing. The table includes 85,000 to 95,000 clones, about 90% detected once. A note on this clone: Its antigen is still unknown.

Source: peripheral blood, taken on day 0 of AZD1222 vaccination. This sequence was found in an adult in good health. This chain joins TRBV2 and TRBJ2-3, with 11 bases fitting TRBD2. CDR3 sequence: CASRLAGGLTDTQYF. The CDR3 DNA is TGTGCCAGCCGTCTAGCGGGGGGCCTCACAGATACGCAGTATTTT.